Following are 22 T cell receptor beta chains from one sample sequenced in a study of blood T cell repertoires in COVID-19. Sequencing used immunoSEQ multiplex PCR; TCRdb keeps in-frame clones, though not all of them. The sample consists of 320,000 or so clones, 75% to 90% of them appearing once. Sequences were obtained from PBMCs or T cells enriched from blood (not recorded which). The receptor source for this set is a man younger than 40 who had recovered from COVID-19.

The CDR3 loop is CASSVDRVSGEQYF. The CDR3 coding sequence is TGTGCCAGCAGCGTCGACAGGGTTTCGGGCGAGCAGTACTTC. This chain joins TRBV9 and TRBJ2-7, with 7 bases aligning to TRBD1. The CDR3 sequence is 14 residues long. Germline V gene lookup returns CDR1 SGDLS and CDR2 YYNGEE. Trimming removed 2 bases from V and 6 bases from J; junction bases left unmatched: 8. Combining the CDR3 with reference TRBV9 and TRBJ2-7 gives the whole variable domain DSGVTQTPKHLITATGQRVTLRCSPRSGDLSVYWYQQSLDQGLQFLIQYYNGEERAKGNILERFSAQQFPDLHSELNLSSLELGDSALYFCASSVDRVSGEQYFGPGTRLTVT.

V usage is TRBV11-2 and J usage is TRBJ1-5, with D possibly TRBD1 on 5 matching bases. Per the germline V gene, CDR1 is SGHAT and CDR2 is FQNNGV. Trimming shortened V by 5 bases and J by 2 bases, and 13 bases separated the two germline ends. The CDR3 extends over 15 amino acids. Written as DNA, the CDR3 is TGTGCCAGCAGCCCCGCAGGGTACGGCAATCAGCCCCAGCATTTT. It specifies CASSPAGYGNQPQHF.

The chain joins TRBV11-2 to TRBJ2-1; 9 bases are shared with TRBD2. The germline gives CDR1 SGHAT, CDR2 FQNNGV. Unmatched junction bases numbered 9, after V lost 5 bases and J lost 4 bases. This CDR3 has 16 amino acids. CDR3 sequence: CASSSQAGGSYNEQFF. CDR3 in DNA: TGTGCCAGCAGCAGTCAGGCGGGGGGGTCTTACAATGAGCAGTTCTTC.

This clone was detected only a few times. The rearrangement joins TRBV13 to TRBJ1-2; D not certain. CDR1 and CDR2 (germline): PRHDT, FYEKMQ (reference sequence). The CDR3 runs 15 residues. V was clipped by 3 bases and J by 3 bases, with 14 bases between them. This CDR3 is CASSLVGARDYGYTF. CDR3 coding DNA: TGTGCCAGCAGCTTGGTGGGAGCGAGGGACTATGGCTACACCTTC.

CDR3 sequence reads: CASSEGRTYEQYF. CDR3 DNA: TGCGCCAGCAGTGAGGGCCGAACCTACGAGCAGTACTTC. The chain employs TRBV10-1 and TRBJ2-7; D not resolved. This CDR3 contains 13 residues. Germline V gives CDR1 WNHNN, CDR2 SYGVQD (reference sequence). The V gene lost 2 bases and the J gene lost 2 bases, with 7 bases spanning the gap.

V and J are TRBV12-3 or TRBV12-4 and TRBJ1-4; the D is unclear. This CDR3 is 13 amino acids long. Trimming removed 4 bases at V and 8 bases at J, with 11 bases between. CDR3 in DNA: TGTGCCAGCAGTTCAGAGGGAAGGGAAAAACTGTTTTTT. Translating it yields CASSSEGREKLFF.

The chain couples TRBV4-1 to TRBJ1-1; TRBD1 matches 9 bases. V trimming: 0 bases; J trimming: 0 bases; junction bases outside the gene matches: 5. Germline V CDR1 and CDR2: MGHRA, YSYEKL. The CDR3 has 17 residues. The CDR3 DNA is TGCGCCAGCAGCCAAGAAAGGCGGACAGGGGTGAACACTGAAGCTTTCTTT. Translating it yields CASSQERRTGVNTEAFF.

The V gene is TRBV2, the J gene TRBJ2-2; tentatively, D is TRBD1 (6 bases). V lost 6 bases and J lost 4, with 15 bases in between. The germline CDR1 and CDR2 sequences are SNHLY and FYNNEI. The CDR3 is 15 amino acids. CDR3 nucleotides: TGTGCCAGCAGAAGGGACACCTCGGGCACCGGGGAGCTGTTTTTT. Amino acids: CASRRDTSGTGELFF.

V gene TRBV13 combines with J gene TRBJ1-4, with D perhaps matching TRBD1 (5 bases). The germline V gene has CDR1 PRHDT and CDR2 FYEKMQ (reference sequence). Trimming took 4 bases from V and 3 from J, leaving 9 bases between them. The CDR3 has 14 residues. CDR3 region: CASSSRASNEKLFF. Written as DNA, the CDR3 is TGTGCCAGCAGCTCCAGGGCCTCTAATGAAAAACTGTTTTTT.

The rearrangement links TRBV13 to TRBJ2-3; 12 bases are shared with TRBD2. Looked up from germline, CDR1 is PRHDT and CDR2 is FYEKMQ (reference sequence). Trimming cost V 0 bases and J 7 bases; bases outside gene matches: 8. The CDR3 length is 17 residues. The CDR3 spells CASSLGPASGGGYTQYF. The CDR3 nucleotides read TGTGCCAGCAGCTTAGGCCCGGCTAGCGGGGGGGGGTATACGCAGTATTTT.

V is TRBV11-3 and J is TRBJ2-1; 15 bases map to TRBD2. V gave up 5 bases and J gave up 8 bases; unmatched junction bases: 13. Looked up from germline, CDR1 is SGHNT and CDR2 is YENEEA. The CDR3 is made up of 18 amino acids. CDR3 sequence reads: CASSPGRTSGGARDEQFF. The CDR3 DNA is TGTGCCAGCAGCCCCGGGAGGACTAGCGGGGGGGCCCGGGATGAGCAGTTCTTC.

The chain combines TRBV9 with TRBJ2-2; a possible D gene is TRBD2 (6 bases). Trimming stripped 2 bases from V and 1 base from J, with 12 bases between. The germline V gene encodes CDR1 SGDLS and CDR2 YYNGEE. This CDR3 is 16 amino acids long. In DNA form, the CDR3 reads TGTGCCAGCAGCGTCATGGGGGGTCTGAACACCGGGGAGCTGTTTTTT. It is translated as CASSVMGGLNTGELFF.

V and J are TRBV7-9 and TRBJ2-7, with 7 positions matching TRBD1. V gave up 6 bases and J gave up 5 bases; unmatched junction bases: 7. The CDR3 is 13 amino acids. The germline CDR1 and CDR2 sequences are SEHNR and FQNEAQ (reference sequence). CDR3 nucleotides: TGTGCCAGCAGTTTACAGGGGAGCCACGAGCAGTACTTC. Its translation: CASSLQGSHEQYF.

J is TRBJ2-1 and V is TRBV7-9; 12 bases map to TRBD2. Trimming removed 3 bases from V and 9 bases from J; junction bases left unmatched: 6. The CDR3 covers 15 residues. The V gene's germline CDR1 is SEHNR and CDR2 FQNEAQ (reference sequence). The CDR3 sequence: CASSFLAGGQSEQFF. The CDR3 region has the DNA TGTGCCAGCAGCTTTCTAGCGGGGGGGCAGAGTGAGCAGTTCTTC.

V is TRBV19 and J is TRBJ1-5, with 9 bases aligning to TRBD1. CDR1 is LNHDA, CDR2 SQIVND, per germline (reference sequence). J was trimmed by 1 base and V by 4 bases; bases with no gene match: 2. The CDR3 is 15 amino acids. The CDR3 DNA reads as TGTGCCAGTAGTACCGGACAGGGGAGCAATCAGCCCCAGCATTTT. As protein: CASSTGQGSNQPQHF.

V is TRBV5-1 and J is TRBJ2-3, with D maybe TRBD2 (5 bases). CDR3 length: 16 residues. Germline V gene data show CDR1 as SGHRS and CDR2 as YFSETQ. V shed 0 bases and J shed 3 bases, with 14 bases lying between them. CDR3 DNA: TGCGCCAGCAGCTTGGGTTCCGGGGAGTGGACAGATACGCAGTATTTT. It codes for CASSLGSGEWTDTQYF.

The rearrangement uses TRBV9 and TRBJ1-2; 7 bases agree with TRBD1. Germline CDR1 reads SGDLS; CDR2 reads YYNGEE. This CDR3 has 15 residues. Trimming cost V 3 bases and J 4 bases; bases outside gene matches: 9. CDR3: CASSAHRGLSYGYTF. CDR3 coding DNA: TGTGCCAGCAGCGCTCACAGGGGTTTGAGCTATGGCTACACCTTC.

The chain is built from TRBV27 and TRBJ2-3; TRBD2 matches 12 bases. Germline V gives CDR1 MNHEY, CDR2 SMNVEV (reference sequence). The length of the CDR3 is 15 residues. Losses at the gene ends were 7 bases for V and 4 bases for J; bases not matched to a gene: 6. The CDR3 DNA sequence: TGTGCCAGCACCCTAGCGGGGGGGCGGCCAGATACGCAGTATTTT. Protein sequence: CASTLAGGRPDTQYF.

This clone appeared once. The V call is TRBV5-4, the J call TRBJ1-4; 9 positions agree with TRBD1. This CDR3 spans 15 amino acids. Germline V gene sequence: CDR1 SGHNT, CDR2 YYREEE (reference sequence). The ends lost 0 bases at V and 6 bases at J; junction bases unmatched: 3. CDR3 DNA sequence: TGTGCCAGCAGCTTGGGCGGGACAGGGTATGAAAAACTGTTTTTT. Translated, it gives CASSLGGTGYEKLFF.

The genes are TRBV28 and TRBJ2-7; 9 bases are shared with TRBD1. Germline V CDR1 and CDR2: MDHEN, SYDVKM. The length of the CDR3 is 13 residues. V gave up 5 bases and J gave up 3 bases; unmatched junction bases: 2. The CDR3 DNA reads TGTGCCAGCAGTCCGGGACAGGGCTACGAGCAGTACTTC. Its translation is CASSPGQGYEQYF. Looking up the rest from reference TRBV28 and TRBJ2-7 gives the full variable domain: DVKVTQSSRYLVKRTGEKVFLECVQDMDHENMFWYRQDPGLGLRLIYFSYDVKMKEKGDIPEGYSVSREKKERFSLILESASTNQTSMYLCASSPGQGYEQYFGPGTRLTVT.

V gene TRBV7-6 combines with J gene TRBJ2-5, with 13 positions matching TRBD2. This CDR3 spans 17 amino acids. J was trimmed by 5 bases and V by 3 bases; bases with no gene match: 9. Germline V gene lookup returns CDR1 SGHVS and CDR2 FNYEAQ. Here the CDR3 reads CASSFGTSGTLRETQYF. As DNA, the CDR3 is TGTGCCAGCAGCTTCGGGACTAGCGGGACGCTCCGGGAGACCCAGTACTTC.

As for this clone: The identical CDR3 is also encoded by other nucleotide sequences in the sample. V and J are TRBV6-5 and TRBJ2-6; 8 bases line up with TRBD1. The CDR3 is 15 amino acids. Per the germline V gene, CDR1 is MNHEY and CDR2 is SVGAGI. With V trimmed by 6 bases and J by 4 bases, 5 bases remained unmatched. DNA for the CDR3: TGTGCCAGCAGCTCAGGGGGCTCGGGGGCCAACGTCCTGACTTTC. This gives the protein CASSSGGSGANVLTF.